Below are 2 T cell receptor beta chains sequenced from a single sample in a study of type 1 and type 2 diabetes patients. The PCR template was genomic DNA. A primer set of 30 forward and 13 reverse primers amplified the CDR3. TCRdb redid the calling of the multiplex PCR reads with MiXCR, one entry per CDR3 protein. The sample has 280,000 or so distinct CDR3 sequences, around 47% seen once. The sample consisted of peripheral blood mononuclear cells (PBMCs). The receptor set was obtained from a man aged 18 to 30 with type 2 diabetes.

This chain uses TRBV20-1 with TRBJ2-1; TRBD2 matches 7 bases. CDR3 length equals 14 residues. V lost 4 bases and J lost 4; bases outside the gene matches: 7. Germline CDR1 DFQATT, CDR2 SNEGSKA (reference sequence). DNA of the CDR3: TGCAGTGCTATTTCCGGGACTATTTACAATGAGCAGTTCTTC. Its protein is CSAISGTIYNEQFF.

This clonotype has a handful of counts. The chain links TRBV7-3 to TRBJ2-2; D may be TRBD1 or TRBD2 (6 bases each). Germline V gene lookup returns CDR1 SGHTA and CDR2 FQGTGA. Between the trimmed V and J ends, which lost 3 bases and 6 bases, there was a span of 14 bases. The CDR3 is 15 amino acids. The CDR3 spells CASSLGGPRPGELFF. CDR3 DNA sequence: TGTGCCAGCAGCTTGGGGGGCCCAAGGCCCGGGGAGCTGTTTTTT.